The entry below gives a single T cell receptor beta chain sequence along with its context. The antigen is unknown. The record originates from a study of early T cells in non-severe SARS-CoV-2 infection. Across the whole study: Sequencing of unsorted whole blood was done on bulk RNA, leaving chains unpaired.

Each cDNA molecule carried a unique molecular identifier. In TCRdb, the 5' RACE reads were re-called with MiXCR into one record per CDR3 protein. The sample has 64,000 or so distinct CDR3 sequences, 10% to 15% seen once. The trim removed 3 bases at V and 5 bases at J, leaving 19 bases unmatched. CDR3 length equals 18 residues. CDR1 and CDR2 (germline): DFQATT, SNEGSKA (reference sequence). Study conclusions and caveats: In VDJdb matching, anti-spike CD8 responses were favored while private and CD4 specificities went missing.

The source was whole blood, collected at baseline. The receptor's source is an adult who was a healthcare worker with PCR-confirmed SARS-CoV-2 infection or an uninfected control (not recorded which). The rearrangement uses TRBV20-1 and TRBJ2-1, with TRBD2 matching 7 bases. CDR3 region: CSARPYAFAGETDNEQFF. CDR3 coding DNA: TGCAGTGCTAGGCCTTATGCGTTTGCGGGAGAGACGGACAATGAGCAGTTCTTC.